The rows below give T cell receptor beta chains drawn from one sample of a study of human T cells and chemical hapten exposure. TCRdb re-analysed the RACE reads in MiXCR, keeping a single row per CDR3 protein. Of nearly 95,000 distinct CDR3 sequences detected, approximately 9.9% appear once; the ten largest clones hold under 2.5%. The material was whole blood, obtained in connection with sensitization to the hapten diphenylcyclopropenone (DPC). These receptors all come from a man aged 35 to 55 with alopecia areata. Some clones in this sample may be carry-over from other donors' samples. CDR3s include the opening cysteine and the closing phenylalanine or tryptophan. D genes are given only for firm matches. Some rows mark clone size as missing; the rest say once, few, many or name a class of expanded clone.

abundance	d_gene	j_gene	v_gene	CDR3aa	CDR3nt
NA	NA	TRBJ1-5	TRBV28	CASSQVGGLGNQPQHF	TGTGCCAGCAGCCAAGTCGGTGGGCTTGGCAATCAGCCCCAGCATTTT
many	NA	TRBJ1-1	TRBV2	CASSNPVGGFSAEAFF	TGTGCCAGCAGCAACCCTGTAGGAGGGTTCAGCGCTGAAGCTTTCTTT
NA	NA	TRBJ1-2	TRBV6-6	CASSYVAANYGYTF	TGTGCCAGCAGTTACGTTGCAGCTAACTATGGCTACACCTTC
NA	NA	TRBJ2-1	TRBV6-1	CASSSGTASDNDQFF	TGTGCCAGCAGCTCCGGGACTGCCTCGGACAATGACCAGTTCTTC
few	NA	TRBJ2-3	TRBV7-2	CASSPIRGDTQYF	TGTGCCAGCAGCCCCATTAGAGGCGATACGCAGTATTTT
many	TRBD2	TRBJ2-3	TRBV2	CASSEWREGPDTQYF	TGTGCCAGCAGTGAGTGGCGGGAGGGCCCAGATACGCAGTATTTT
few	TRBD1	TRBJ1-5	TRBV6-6	CASSPRGQGDNQPQHF	TGTGCCAGCAGTCCCCGGGGACAGGGAGACAATCAGCCCCAGCATTTT
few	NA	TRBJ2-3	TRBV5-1	CASRQGQFTDTQYF	TGCGCCAGCAGACAAGGACAGTTCACAGATACGCAGTATTTT
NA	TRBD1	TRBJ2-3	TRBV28	CALSGPGSRTGGVDTQYF	TGTGCCCTCTCCGGGCCGGGGTCCCGGACAGGGGGCGTCGATACGCAGTATTTT
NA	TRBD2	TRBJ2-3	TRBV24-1	CATSDFGGRSTDTQYF	TGTGCCACCAGTGATTTTGGCGGGAGGAGCACAGATACGCAGTATTTT
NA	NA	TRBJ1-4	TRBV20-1	CSARAGPGEKLFF	TGCAGTGCTAGGGCAGGCCCGGGGGAAAAACTGTTTTTT
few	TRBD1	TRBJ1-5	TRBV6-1	CASSSVGTGYSQPQHF	TGTGCCAGCAGTTCAGTGGGGACAGGGTATAGTCAGCCCCAGCATTTT
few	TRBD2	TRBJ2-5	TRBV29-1	CSVSKGSGPGETQYF	TGCAGCGTTTCCAAAGGTAGCGGGCCGGGAGAGACCCAGTACTTC
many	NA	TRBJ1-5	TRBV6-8	CASSYSILYREGPGNQPQHF	TGTGCCAGCAGTTACTCGATTCTGTACAGGGAGGGTCCCGGCAATCAGCCCCAGCATTTT
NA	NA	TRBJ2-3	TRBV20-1	CSALRTGTSDTQYF	TGCAGTGCACTACGCACCGGGACCTCAGATACGCAGTATTTT
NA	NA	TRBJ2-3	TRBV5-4	CASSLKGRPSTDTQYF	TGTGCCAGCAGCTTAAAGGGGAGGCCTAGCACAGATACGCAGTATTTT
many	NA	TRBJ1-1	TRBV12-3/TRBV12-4	CASSLSSGNTEAFF	TGTGCCAGCAGTTTATCGTCCGGGAACACTGAAGCTTTCTTT
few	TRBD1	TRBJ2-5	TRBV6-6	CASSYPSDREEYF	TGTGCCAGCAGCTACCCCTCGGACAGGGAGGAGTACTTC
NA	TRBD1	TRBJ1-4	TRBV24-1	CATSDSRQGGEKLFF	TGTGCCACCAGTGATTCCCGACAGGGAGGGGAAAAACTGTTTTTT
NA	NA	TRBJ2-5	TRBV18	CASALVVSVIKETQYF	TGTGCCAGCGCCCTGGTCGTGTCAGTCATTAAAGAGACCCAGTACTTC
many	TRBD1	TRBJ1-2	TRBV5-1	CASSLEGQGYGYTF	TGCGCCAGCAGCTTGGAAGGACAGGGTTATGGCTACACCTTC
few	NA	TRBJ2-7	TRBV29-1	CSVGSGLYEQYF	TGCAGCGTGGGGTCAGGGTTATACGAGCAGTACTTC
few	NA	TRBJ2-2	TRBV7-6	CASRSYRNTGELFF	TGTGCCAGCAGGTCGTACAGAAACACCGGGGAGCTGTTTTTT
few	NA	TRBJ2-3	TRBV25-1	CASSDPVMDTQYF	TGTGCCAGCAGTGACCCCGTTATGGATACGCAGTATTTT
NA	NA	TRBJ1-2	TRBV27	CASSGYGYTF	TGTGCCAGCAGCGGCTATGGCTACACCTTC
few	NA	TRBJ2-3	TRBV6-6	CGTSDTDTQYF	TGTGGCACCTCAGACACAGATACGCAGTATTTT
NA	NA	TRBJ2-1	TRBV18	CASSPRSYNEQFF	TGTGCCAGCTCACCGAGGTCCTACAATGAGCAGTTCTTC
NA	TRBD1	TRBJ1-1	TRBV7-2	CASRSSRGQGTEAFF	TGTGCCAGCAGGAGTTCCAGGGGGCAGGGGACTGAAGCTTTCTTT
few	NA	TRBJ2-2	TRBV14	CASSQDLAGELFF	TGTGCCAGCAGCCAAGATCTTGCCGGGGAGCTGTTTTTT
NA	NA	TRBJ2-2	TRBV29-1	CSVEDLPGLTHANTGELFF	TGCAGCGTTGAAGATCTGCCGGGGCTAACCCACGCGAACACCGGGGAGCTGTTTTTT
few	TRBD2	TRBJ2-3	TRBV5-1	CASSLGAGAGTDTQYF	TGCGCCAGCAGCTTGGGAGCGGGAGCGGGCACAGATACGCAGTATTTT
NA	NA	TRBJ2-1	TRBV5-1	CASSQDSRNEQFF	TGCGCCAGCAGCCAAGACTCGCGCAATGAGCAGTTCTTC
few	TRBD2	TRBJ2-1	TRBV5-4	CASSSRTPGGEQFF	TGTGCCAGCAGCTCGAGGACCCCGGGGGGAGAGCAGTTCTTC
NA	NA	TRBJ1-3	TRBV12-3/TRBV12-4	CASSFRAAIYF	TGTGCCAGCAGTTTTCGAGCGGCCATATATTTT
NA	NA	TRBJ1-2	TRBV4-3	CASSQDGSGVGYGYTF	TGCGCCAGCAGCCAAGATGGGTCAGGGGTGGGCTATGGCTACACCTTC
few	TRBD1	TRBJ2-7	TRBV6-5	CASSYSRQGAGEQYF	TGTGCCAGCAGTTACTCGAGACAGGGGGCTGGTGAGCAGTACTTC
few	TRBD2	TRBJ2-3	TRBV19	CASSSRQAGGTDTQYF	TGTGCCAGTAGTTCCCGGCAAGCGGGAGGCACAGATACGCAGTATTTT
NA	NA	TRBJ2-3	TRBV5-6	CASSLNDGPVDTQYF	TGTGCCAGCAGCTTGAATGATGGACCGGTAGATACGCAGTATTTT
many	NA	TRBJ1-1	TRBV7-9	CASSNRDTEAFF	TGTGCCAGCAGCAACAGGGACACTGAAGCTTTCTTT
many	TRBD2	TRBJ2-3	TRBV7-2	CASSSPSGSGDTQYF	TGTGCCAGCAGCTCCCCTAGCGGGAGTGGAGATACGCAGTATTTT
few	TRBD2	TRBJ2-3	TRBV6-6	CASSYPRGSGPDTDTQYF	TGTGCCAGCAGTTACCCACGTGGTAGCGGGCCCGACACAGATACGCAGTATTTT
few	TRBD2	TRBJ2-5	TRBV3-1	CASSQTSGRGETQYF	TGTGCCAGCAGCCAAACTAGCGGGAGGGGGGAGACCCAGTACTTC
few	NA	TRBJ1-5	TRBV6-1	CASRLNQPQHF	TGTGCCAGCCGGCTTAATCAGCCCCAGCATTTT
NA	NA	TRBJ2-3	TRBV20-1	CSASPSGALRDTQYF	TGCAGTGCTAGCCCCTCGGGAGCACTGAGAGATACGCAGTATTTT
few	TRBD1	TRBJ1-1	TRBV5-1	CASSAFHRGQGTEAFF	TGCGCCAGCAGCGCGTTCCACAGGGGGCAGGGCACTGAAGCTTTCTTT
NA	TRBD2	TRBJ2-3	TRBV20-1	CSASLASGEKGDTQYF	TGCAGTGCTAGCCTGGCTAGCGGAGAAAAGGGAGATACGCAGTATTTT
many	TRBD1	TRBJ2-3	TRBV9	CASSVAQGADTQYF	TGTGCCAGCAGCGTAGCCCAGGGGGCAGATACGCAGTATTTT
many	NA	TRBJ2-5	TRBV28	CASSSTLAREETQYF	TGTGCCAGCAGTTCTACCTTGGCTAGGGAGGAGACCCAGTACTTC
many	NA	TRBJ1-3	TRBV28	CASSLAGANGNTIYF	TGTGCCAGCAGTTTAGCGGGGGCGAACGGAAACACCATATATTTT
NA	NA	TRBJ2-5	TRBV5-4	CASSPELFGSLSLETQYF	TGTGCCAGCAGCCCGGAGTTGTTCGGGAGTCTGAGTTTGGAGACCCAGTACTTC
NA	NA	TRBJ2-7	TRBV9	CASSEHGEDEQYF	TGTGCCAGCAGCGAACATGGAGAGGACGAGCAGTACTTC
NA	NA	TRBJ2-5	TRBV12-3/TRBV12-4	CASSFPRSETQYF	TGTGCCAGCAGTTTCCCCCGGTCCGAGACCCAGTACTTC
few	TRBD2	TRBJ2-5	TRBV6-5	CASSYSLSGRVAGQETQYF	TGTGCCAGCAGTTACTCGCTGTCTGGGAGAGTAGCGGGCCAAGAGACCCAGTACTTC
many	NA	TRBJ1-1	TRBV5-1	CASSLSPRPNTEAFF	TGCGCCAGCAGCTTATCACCCAGGCCGAACACTGAAGCTTTCTTT